The clone carrying this T cell receptor beta chain showed up just a few times. The data stem from a study of molecular identifiers for immune sequencing clone quantification. The germline V and J ends were trimmed by 6 bases and 0 bases, with 9 bases remaining between them. CDR1 LGHDT and CDR2 YNNKEL come from the germline V gene (reference sequence). CDR3 size: 14 residues. TCRdb ran MiXCR on the PCR reads and lists one entry per CDR3 protein. The table lists approximately 590,000 distinct CDR3 sequences, about 25% of them singletons, with approximately 0.75% in the top ten. Sequencing was done on a sample of naive CD8+ T cells from blood, with Jurkat cell RNA spiked in. Subset specified: FACS-sorted CD8+CD4-CCR7+CD45RA+ naive T cells. The chain joins TRBV3-1 to TRBJ2-1; D remains ambiguous. This TCR was sampled from a human donor in good health. Some libraries in this study had Jurkat cell RNA spiked in. CDR3 in amino acids: CASSHGDSYNEQFF. The CDR3 nucleotides are TGTGCCAGCAGTCATGGCGACTCCTACAATGAGCAGTTCTTC.